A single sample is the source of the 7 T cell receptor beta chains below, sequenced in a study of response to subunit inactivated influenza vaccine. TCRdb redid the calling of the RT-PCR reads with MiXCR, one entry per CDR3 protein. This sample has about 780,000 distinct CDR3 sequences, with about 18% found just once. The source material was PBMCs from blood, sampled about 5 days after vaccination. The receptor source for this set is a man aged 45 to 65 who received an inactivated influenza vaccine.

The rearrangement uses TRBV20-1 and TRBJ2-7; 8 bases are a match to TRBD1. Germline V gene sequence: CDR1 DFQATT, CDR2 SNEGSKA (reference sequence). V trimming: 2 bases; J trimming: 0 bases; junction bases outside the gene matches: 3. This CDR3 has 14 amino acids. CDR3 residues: CSARRDRSSYEQYF. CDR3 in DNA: TGCAGTGCTAGAAGGGACAGGAGCTCCTACGAGCAGTACTTC.

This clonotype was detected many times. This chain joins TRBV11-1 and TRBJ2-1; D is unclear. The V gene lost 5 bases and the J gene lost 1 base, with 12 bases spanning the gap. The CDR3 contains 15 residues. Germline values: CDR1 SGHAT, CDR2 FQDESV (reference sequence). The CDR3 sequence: CASSPPGGSYNEQFF. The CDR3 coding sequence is TGTGCCAGCAGCCCCCCCGGCGGTTCCTACAATGAGCAGTTCTTC.

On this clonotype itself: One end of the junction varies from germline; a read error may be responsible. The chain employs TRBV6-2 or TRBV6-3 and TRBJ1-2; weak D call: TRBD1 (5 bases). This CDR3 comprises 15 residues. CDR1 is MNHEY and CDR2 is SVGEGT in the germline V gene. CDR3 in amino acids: CASTYSRTRSYGYTF. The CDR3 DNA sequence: TGTGCCAGCACTTACTCACGGACAAGGAGCTATGGCTACACCTTC.

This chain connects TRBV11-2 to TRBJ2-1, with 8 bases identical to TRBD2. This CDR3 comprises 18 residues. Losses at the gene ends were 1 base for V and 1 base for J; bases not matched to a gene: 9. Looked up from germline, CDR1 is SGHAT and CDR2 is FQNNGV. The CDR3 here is CASSLVGSAGGSYNEQFF. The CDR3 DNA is TGTGCCAGCAGCTTAGTTGGGTCGGCGGGGGGTTCCTACAATGAGCAGTTCTTC.

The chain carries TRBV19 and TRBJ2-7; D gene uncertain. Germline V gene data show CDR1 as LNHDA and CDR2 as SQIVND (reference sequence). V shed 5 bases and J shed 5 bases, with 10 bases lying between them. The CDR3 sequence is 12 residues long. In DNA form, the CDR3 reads TGTGCCAGTAGTTTGTGGAACGACGAGCAGTACTTC. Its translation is CASSLWNDEQYF.

Here the CDR3 DNA reads TGTGCCAGCAGCTTAGGGCAGAGAAAGACAATAAAAAACCTCTACAATGAGCAGTTCTTC. Protein sequence: CASSLGQRKTIKNLYNEQFF. The chain employs TRBV7-2 and TRBJ2-1; D remains unclear. This CDR3 spans 20 amino acids. V was clipped by 1 base and J by 3 bases, with 25 bases between them. The germline V gene has CDR1 SGHTA and CDR2 FQGNSA.

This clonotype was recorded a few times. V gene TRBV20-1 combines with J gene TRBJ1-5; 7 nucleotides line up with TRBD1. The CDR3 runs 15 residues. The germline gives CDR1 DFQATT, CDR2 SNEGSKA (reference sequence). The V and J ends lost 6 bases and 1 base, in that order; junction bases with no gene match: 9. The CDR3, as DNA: TGCAGTGCGCTACCGACAGGGTTGAGCAATCAGCCCCAGCATTTT. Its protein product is CSALPTGLSNQPQHF.